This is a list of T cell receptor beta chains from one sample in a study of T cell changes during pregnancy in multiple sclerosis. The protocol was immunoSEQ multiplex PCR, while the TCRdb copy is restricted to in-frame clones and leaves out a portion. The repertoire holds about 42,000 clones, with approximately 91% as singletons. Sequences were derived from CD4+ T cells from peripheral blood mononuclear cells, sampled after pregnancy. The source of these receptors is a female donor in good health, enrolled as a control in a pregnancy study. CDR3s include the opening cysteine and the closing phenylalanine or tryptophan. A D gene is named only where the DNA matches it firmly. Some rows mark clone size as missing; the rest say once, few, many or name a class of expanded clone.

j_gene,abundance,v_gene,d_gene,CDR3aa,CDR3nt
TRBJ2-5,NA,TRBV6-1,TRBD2,CASSTSGGVQETQYF,TGTGCCAGCTCGACTAGCGGGGGAGTCCAAGAGACCCAGTACTTC
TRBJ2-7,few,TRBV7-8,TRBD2,CASSLGPGLDSYEQYF,TGTGCCAGCAGCTTAGGGCCGGGACTAGATTCCTACGAGCAGTACTTC
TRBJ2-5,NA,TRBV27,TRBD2,CASSLDAAAGGPQTQYF,TGTGCCAGCAGTTTGGATGCCGCGGCGGGAGGGCCACAGACCCAGTACTTC
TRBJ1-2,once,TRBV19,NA,CASSIVSGQSYGYTF,TGTGCCAGTAGTATTGTGTCCGGACAGAGCTATGGCTACACCTTC
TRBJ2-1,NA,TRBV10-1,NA,CASSEQARRNEQFF,TGCGCCAGCAGTGAGCAGGCTAGGAGGAATGAGCAGTTCTTC
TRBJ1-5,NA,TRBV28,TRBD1,CASSFTGGGQPQHF,TGTGCCAGCAGTTTCACAGGGGGGGGTCAGCCCCAGCATTTT
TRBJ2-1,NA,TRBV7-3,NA,CASSLMGSPLRGEQFF,TGTGCCAGCAGCCTGATGGGGAGCCCTTTGAGAGGTGAGCAGTTCTTC
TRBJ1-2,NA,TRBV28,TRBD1,CASSSRDRGLRGYTF,TGTGCCAGCAGTTCCCGGGACAGGGGGCTAAGGGGCTACACCTTC
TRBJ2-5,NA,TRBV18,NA,CASSPLKGGETQYF,TGTGCCAGCTCACCTTTGAAAGGGGGTGAGACCCAGTACTTC
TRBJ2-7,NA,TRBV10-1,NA,CASSEPEGSANF,TGCGCCAGCAGTGAGCCGGAAGGTAGCGCGAACTTC
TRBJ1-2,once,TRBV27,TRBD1,CASSKTGGGYTF,TGTGCCAGCAGCAAGACAGGGGGTGGCTACACCTTC
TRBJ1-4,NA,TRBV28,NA,CASSPRETNEKLFF,TGTGCCAGCAGTCCTCGGGAAACTAATGAAAAACTGTTTTTT
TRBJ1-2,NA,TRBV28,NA,CASTWGLQGYGYTF,TGTGCCAGCACTTGGGGACTCCAGGGCTATGGCTACACCTTC
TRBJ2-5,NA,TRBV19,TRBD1,CASSHRGVRQETQYF,TGTGCCAGTAGTCACAGGGGGGTGCGTCAAGAGACCCAGTACTTC
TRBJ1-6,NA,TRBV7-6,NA,CASSLGQGGPLHF,TGTGCCAGCAGCTTAGGGCAGGGAGGACCCCTCCACTTT
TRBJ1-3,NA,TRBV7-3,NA,CASSLIYGDTIYF,TGTGCCAGCAGCTTAATCTACGGTGACACCATATATTTT
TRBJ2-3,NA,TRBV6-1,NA,CASSGRQAITDTQYF,TGTGCCAGCAGCGGCCGACAGGCGATCACAGATACGCAGTATTTT
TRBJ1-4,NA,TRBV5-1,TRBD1,CASSLLTGDEKLFF,TGCGCCAGCAGCTTGTTGACAGGGGATGAAAAACTGTTTTTT
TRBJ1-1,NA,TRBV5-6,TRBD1,CASSQPDRGSQEAFF,TGTGCCAGCAGCCAACCGGACAGGGGATCGCAAGAAGCTTTCTTT
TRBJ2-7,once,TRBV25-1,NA,CASSELGRGYF,TGTGCCAGCAGTGAATTGGGCAGGGGGTACTTC
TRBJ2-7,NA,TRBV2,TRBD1,CASSGQGPFYEQYF,TGTGCCAGCAGTGGACAGGGGCCCTTCTACGAGCAGTACTTC
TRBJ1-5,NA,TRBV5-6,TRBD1,CASSFGTGDSNQPQHF,TGTGCCAGCAGCTTCGGGACAGGGGATAGCAATCAGCCCCAGCATTTT
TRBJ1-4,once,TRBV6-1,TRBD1,CASKIGQGNEKLFF,TGTGCCAGTAAAATCGGACAGGGTAATGAAAAACTGTTTTTT
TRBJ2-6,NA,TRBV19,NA,CASSVDRSSGANVLTF,TGTGCCAGTAGTGTGGACAGAAGCTCTGGGGCCAACGTCCTGACTTTC
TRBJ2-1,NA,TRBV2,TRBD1,CASRRTGNNEQFF,TGTGCCAGCAGGAGGACAGGGAACAATGAGCAGTTCTTC
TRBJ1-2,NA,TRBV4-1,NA,CASSQERSGSNYGYTF,TGCGCCAGCAGCCAAGAAAGGTCAGGCTCTAACTATGGCTACACCTTC
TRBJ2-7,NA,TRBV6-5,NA,CASSSKYEQYF,TGTGCCAGCAGTTCTAAATACGAGCAGTACTTC
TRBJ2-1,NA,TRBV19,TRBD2,CASSRGLVSGEQFF,TGTGCCAGTAGTAGGGGACTAGTAAGTGGTGAGCAGTTCTTC
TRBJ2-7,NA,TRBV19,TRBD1,CASSKGGGNLYEQYF,TGTGCCAGTAGTAAAGGGGGCGGAAACCTCTACGAGCAGTACTTC
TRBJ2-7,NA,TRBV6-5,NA,CASSPTQGYEQYF,TGTGCCAGCAGCCCCACGCAGGGCTACGAGCAGTACTTC
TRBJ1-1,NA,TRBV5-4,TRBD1,CASIRDRNTEAFF,TGTGCCAGCATCCGGGACAGGAACACTGAAGCTTTCTTT
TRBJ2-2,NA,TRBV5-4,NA,CASSSVGPLGSGELFF,TGTGCCAGCAGCTCCGTGGGCCCCCTTGGTTCCGGGGAGCTGTTTTTT
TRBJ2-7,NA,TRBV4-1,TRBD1,CASSQAPDRGHEQYF,TGCGCCAGCAGCCAAGCCCCGGACAGGGGGCACGAGCAGTACTTC
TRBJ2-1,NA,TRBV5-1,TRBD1,CASSLRQGNSYNEQFF,TGCGCCAGCAGCTTGAGACAGGGAAACTCCTACAATGAGCAGTTCTTC
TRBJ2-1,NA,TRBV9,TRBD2,CASSDPGLAGGGYNEQFF,TGTGCCAGCAGCGACCCGGGACTAGCGGGAGGAGGCTACAATGAGCAGTTCTTC
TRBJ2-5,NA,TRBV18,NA,CASSPAVGETQYF,TGTGCCAGCTCACCAGCGGTTGGGGAGACCCAGTACTTC
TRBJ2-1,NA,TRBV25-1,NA,CASREEQQFF,TGTGCCAGCAGAGAGGAGCAGCAGTTCTTC
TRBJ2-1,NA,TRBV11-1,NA,CASSPGGGGVYNEQFF,TGTGCCAGCAGTCCAGGGGGCGGGGGGGTGTACAATGAGCAGTTCTTC
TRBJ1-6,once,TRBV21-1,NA,CASSKTCCLQGEALHF,TGTGCCAGCAGCAAAACATGTTGTTTGCAGGGGGAGGCCCTCCACTTT
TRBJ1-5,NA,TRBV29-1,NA,CSVPRPQHF,TGCAGCGTTCCTCGGCCCCAGCATTTT
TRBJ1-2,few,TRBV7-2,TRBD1,CASSLESGGYGYTF,TGTGCCAGCAGCTTAGAGTCAGGGGGCTATGGCTACACCTTC
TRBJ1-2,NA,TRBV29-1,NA,CSVVAEESYGYTF,TGCAGCGTTGTGGCAGAAGAATCTTATGGCTACACCTTC
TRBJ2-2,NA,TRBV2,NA,CASSAPTRGGELFF,TGTGCCAGCAGCGCCCCGACTAGGGGCGGGGAGCTGTTTTTT
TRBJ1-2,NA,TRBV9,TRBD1,CASSSGQEPNYGYTF,TGTGCCAGCAGCTCGGGACAGGAGCCTAACTATGGCTACACCTTC
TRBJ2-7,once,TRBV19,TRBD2,CASTAGPYEQYF,TGTGCCAGTACAGCGGGACCCTACGAGCAGTACTTC
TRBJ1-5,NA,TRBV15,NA,CATSSPTGFGNQPQHF,TGTGCCACCAGCAGCCCCACAGGGTTCGGCAATCAGCCCCAGCATTTT
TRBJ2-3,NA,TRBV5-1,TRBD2,CASSLGLAENTDTQYF,TGCGCCAGCAGCTTGGGACTAGCGGAGAACACAGATACACAGTATTTT
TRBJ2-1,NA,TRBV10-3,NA,CAIRTPSREQGEQFF,TGTGCCATCAGAACACCTAGTCGTGAACAGGGTGAGCAGTTCTTC
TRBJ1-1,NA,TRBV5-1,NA,CASSLYGRDTEAFF,TGCGCCAGCAGCTTGTATGGCAGGGACACTGAAGCTTTCTTT
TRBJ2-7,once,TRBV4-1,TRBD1,CASSQGTGPSYEQYF,TGCGCCAGCAGCCAAGGGACAGGGCCTTCCTACGAGCAGTACTTC
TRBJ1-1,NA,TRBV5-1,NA,CASSQRAENTEAFF,TGCGCCAGCAGCCAGAGGGCCGAGAACACTGAAGCTTTCTTT